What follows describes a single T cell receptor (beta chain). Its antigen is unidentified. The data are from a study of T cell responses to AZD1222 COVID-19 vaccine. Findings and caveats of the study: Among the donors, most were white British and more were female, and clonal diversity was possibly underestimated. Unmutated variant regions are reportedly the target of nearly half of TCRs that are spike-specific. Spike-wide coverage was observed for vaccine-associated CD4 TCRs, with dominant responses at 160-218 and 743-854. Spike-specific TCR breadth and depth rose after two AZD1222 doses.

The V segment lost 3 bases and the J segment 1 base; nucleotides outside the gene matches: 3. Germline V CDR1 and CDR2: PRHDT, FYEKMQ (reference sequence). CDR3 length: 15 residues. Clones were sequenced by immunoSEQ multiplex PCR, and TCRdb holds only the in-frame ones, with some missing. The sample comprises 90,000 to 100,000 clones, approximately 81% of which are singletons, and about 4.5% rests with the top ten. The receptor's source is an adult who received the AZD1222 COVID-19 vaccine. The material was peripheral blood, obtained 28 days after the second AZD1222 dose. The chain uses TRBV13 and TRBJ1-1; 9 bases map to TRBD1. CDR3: CASSLGGQGNTEAFF. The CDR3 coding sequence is TGTGCCAGCAGCTTGGGGGGACAGGGGAACACTGAAGCTTTCTTT.